The next 3 T cell receptor beta chains were all read from a single sample in a study of T cells in Graves' hyperthyroidism and ophthalmopathy. Amplification of TCR beta CDR3 regions used RNA as the template. Initially, a first-round RT-PCR of the TCR CDR3 employed the HTBI primer set. One entry per CDR3 protein, called by TCRdb with MiXCR from the multiplex PCR reads. The sample holds roughly 570,000 distinct CDR3 sequences, around 16% seen once. Input material: blood. The receptors here all came from a woman under 40 with Graves' hyperthyroidism.

Only a few counts were recorded for this clonotype. This rearrangement joins TRBV19 to TRBJ2-7, with D maybe TRBD2 (5 bases). V was shortened by 7 bases and J by 1 base, with 14 bases between the two germline ends. Germline V gene sequence: CDR1 LNHDA, CDR2 SQIVND (reference sequence). The CDR3 has 14 amino acids. CDR3 protein: CASKRSEGSYEQYF. The CDR3 nucleotides read TGTGCCAGTAAGCGAAGCGAGGGATCCTACGAGCAGTACTTC.

CDR3 sequence: CASSLDVGSYEQYF. Here the CDR3 DNA reads TGTGCCAGCAGCTTAGATGTGGGCTCCTACGAGCAGTACTTC. The chain joins TRBV7-9 to TRBJ2-7; D gene uncertain. The ends were cut back, 1 base at V and 0 bases at J, with 7 bases in the middle. This CDR3 has 14 residues. Germline CDR1 and CDR2: SEHNR and FQNEAQ (reference sequence). Drawing the rest from reference TRBV7-9 and TRBJ2-7, the complete variable domain is DTGVSQNPRHKITKRGQNVTFRCDPISEHNRLYWYRQTLGQGPEFLTYFQNEAQLEKSRLLSDRFSAERPKGSFSTLEIQRTEQGDSAMYLCASSLDVGSYEQYFGPGTRLTVT.

This clonotype was found a few times. The chain couples TRBV7-9 to TRBJ1-4; TRBD1 might be the D (5 bases). Germline V gene sequence: CDR1 SEHNR, CDR2 FQNEAQ (reference sequence). V lost 6 bases and J 2 bases, leaving 16 bases between the germline ends. This CDR3 is built from 16 residues. The CDR3 loop reads CASSTGGGNTNEKLFF. The CDR3 DNA is TGTGCCAGCAGTACCGGGGGGGGAAACACTAATGAAAAACTGTTTTTT.